Listed below are T cell receptor beta chains from one sample, sequenced in a study of CD8+CD57+ T cells in acquired aplastic anemia. A single record per CDR3 protein comes from TCRdb applying MiXCR to the reads. The sample has fewer than 250,000 distinct CDR3 sequences; more than 45% are singletons. Sequencing was done on a sample of sorted CD4+, CD8+, or CD8+CD57+ T cells (not recorded which) from PBMCs. The receptors were gathered from a human donor with aplastic anemia. The CDR3 runs from the conserved cysteine through the conserved F or W.

TRBV4-2	TRBJ1-2	CASNSRAGSSYGYTF
TRBV18	TRBJ2-5	CASSPSWEGLGEETQYF
TRBV20-1	TRBJ1-1	CSARTGERYTEAFF
TRBV10-3	TRBJ2-7	CAISGRDRGHEQYF
TRBV4-1	TRBJ2-6	CASSQGHFLAEAFSGANVLTF
TRBV7-9	TRBJ2-1	CASSPAFISYNEQFF
TRBV2	TRBJ2-1	CASRGNEQFF
TRBV15	TRBJ1-1	CATSRDRGTGTEAFF
TRBV9	TRBJ2-5	CASSVDSSGSQETQYF
TRBV5-1	TRBJ2-7	CASSGAGGVSYEQYF
TRBV9	TRBJ2-5	CASSVDRVETQYF
TRBV15	TRBJ2-1	CATSRDKRMHEQFF
TRBV7-2	TRBJ2-1	CAPPRDHSYNEQFF
TRBV6-6	TRBJ2-7	CASSYGGGRRYEQYF
TRBV5-1	TRBJ2-5	CASSPNMETQYF
TRBV20-1	TRBJ2-1	CSATPREVGTYNEQFF
TRBV10-1	TRBJ2-4	CASRLHRDRGTDIQYF
TRBV15	TRBJ2-7	CATSGAGGEEQYF
TRBV12-3/TRBV12-4	TRBJ2-3	CASRVAGGTDTQYF